This TCR beta chain was sequenced in a study of OX40 agonist ivuxolimab in advanced cancers. The data were produced by immunoSEQ multiplex PCR, yet TCRdb's version contains in-frame clones alone and is incomplete. This table has roughly 100,000 clones, 93% appearing once. Trimming took off 0 bases at V and 4 bases at J, with 13 bases between the two ends. CDR3 length: 15 residues. The germline CDR1 and CDR2 sequences are SGHRS and YFSETQ. The source material was CD4+ or CD8+ T cells sorted from blood, sampled in a trial of the OX40 agonist ivuxolimab. This chain uses TRBV5-1 with TRBJ2-5; D gene unclear. The TCR originated in an adult with an advanced solid tumor such as melanoma, head and neck, liver or kidney cancer. The DNA of the CDR3 is TGCGCCAGCAGCTTGGGTTTGGCGGCCGTAGAGACCCAGTACTTC. Translating it yields CASSLGLAAVETQYF.